Reported below is one T cell receptor (beta chain). This clonotype came up many times. Its antigen specificity is not known. There are no base qualities to consult, and no much larger clone falls within one base. The library was made by multiplex PCR. Instrument on record: Illumina HiSeq 4000. CDR3 regions were amplified by Arm-PCR with iRepertoire HTBI primers to construct TCR beta libraries. Gel purification was performed on PCR products prior to sequencing. The study's own analysis went as follows. Across samples, approximately 68 TRBV and 15 or so TRBJ segments were identified and used for gene usage analysis of CDR3 amino acid clonotypes. Filtered high-quality paired reads were merged into contigs using COPE and FqMerger. BLAST was used to align contigs to the IMGT TRBV, TRBD and TRBJ reference genes, and CDR3 was defined following IMGT. Clonotypes above 0.1% frequency were classified as highly expanded clones. Shannon entropy served as the measure of repertoire diversity, while the Gini coefficient captured V-J evenness. Public clonotypes were defined as clonotypes shared by more than one individual. TCRdb reworked the public reads: Q25 trimming with fastp, MiXCR clone assembly, productive beta chains retained. When rows share a CDR3 protein, they turn into one entry using the most common DNA and genes. TCRdb's processing, not the authors' own work, is the source of the V and J calls. This sample lists under 300,000 distinct CDR3 sequences; around 17% were detected once. Around 20% of the sample is held by the ten biggest clonotypes.

The CDR3 numbers 15 residues from cysteine through phenylalanine. Only the CDR3 DNA is retained, 45 bases long and in frame from the first base. V is trimmed back by 3 bases and J by 2 bases, and the junction contains 2 bases that no gene match accounts for. Based on the germline V gene, the CDR1 and CDR2 sequences are KGHDR and SFDVKD. This sample was taken from a study of regulatory T cells in long-lasting Graves disease (dated by TCRdb to the early 2020s). As for the study more broadly: Patients with newly diagnosed Graves' disease had been on antithyroid drugs for under 3 months. Patients with persistent Graves' disease were compared with patients with newly diagnosed Graves' disease using TCR sequencing and RNA sequencing of peripheral blood. The study took place in China and was registered as a clinical trial. TCR sequencing covered some 13 persistent and 20 newly diagnosed Graves' disease patients, around 33 samples in total. The paper as a whole reports these results and caveats: Only peripheral blood was studied, because thyroid tissue, the primary lesion, was inaccessible. Sequencing and analysis were restricted to the TCR beta chain. Patients with persistent disease shared more public clonotypes (roughly 2,900) than newly diagnosed patients did (about 970). Preferential use of TRBV28, TRBJ1-2 and TRBJ2-5 was observed in persistent disease, whereas TRBV20-1 and TRBJ2-1 were favored in newly diagnosed disease. The authors acknowledged the small sample size as a limitation that may reduce accuracy. Lower TCR Shannon entropy and fewer highly expanded clones were observed in persistent Graves' disease patients than in newly diagnosed patients, which suggested clonal expansion.

The time point label, as the study defines it: newly diagnosed GD, antithyroid drugs for less than 3 months. For both TCR sequencing and RNA sequencing, RNA was extracted from PBMCs using TRIzol. The diagnosis of Graves' disease followed American Thyroid Association guidelines. The patients came from an endocrinology department in Xi'an, China. Each patient gave around 9 milliliters of peripheral blood, collected in an EDTA anticoagulant tube. Ficoll Paque Plus density gradient separation was used to isolate PBMCs, and no further T cell sorting was performed. An Agilent 2100 Bioanalyzer and agarose gel were used to assess RNA quality, and a NanoDrop 2000 was used to measure RNA concentration.

This chain is built from TRBV24-1 and TRBJ2-3, with TRBD2 matching 9 junction bases. This specimen was peripheral blood mononuclear cells (PBMCs), taken at new diagnosis, from a patient treated with antithyroid drugs. The receptor's source is a female donor with Graves disease. The CDR3 amino acid sequence is: CATSDLAGITDTQYF. Here is the DNA: TGTGCCACCAGTGATCTAGCGGGAATCACAGATACGCAGTATTTT.